Described below is a single TCR beta chain sequence and its context. Relative to the germline gene, one junction end is altered; a read error may explain this. Repertoires were generated with immunoSEQ multiplex PCR, while TCRdb's copy carries only in-frame clones and drops some. This table holds about 85,000 clones, more than 85% found once. Looked up from germline, CDR1 is LNHNV and CDR2 is YYDKDF (reference sequence). CDR3 length: 15 residues. This sample was taken from a study of T cell changes during pregnancy in multiple sclerosis. The source of this sequence is a female donor with multiple sclerosis, enrolled in a pregnancy study. Sequenced here: peripheral blood, sampled in the first trimester of pregnancy. The chain recombines TRBV15 with TRBJ2-5; 8 nucleotides line up with TRBD1. The CDR3 DNA reads TGTGCCACCAGCGGAGAGAACACAGGGGGAGAGACCCAGTACTTC. Protein sequence: CATSGENTGGETQYF.